This T cell receptor beta chain was recovered during a study of cytomegalovirus exposure and HLA in healthy donors. Data came from immunoSEQ multiplex PCR; TCRdb stores just in-frame clones and leaves some out. In the table there are fewer than 120,000 clones, roughly 87% of which are singletons. In regard to this clone: Its specificity is unknown.

Broader study findings: Accounts indicate the classifier identified cytomegalovirus status with strong specificity and sensitivity.

The receptor was derived from a woman in her late teens or twenties in good health and CMV-seronegative. The specimen sequenced was PBMCs.

In nucleotides, the CDR3 is TGCGCCAGCAGCTTGAAAACAGGGGGCGTCAACGAGCAGTACTTC. Translation gives CASSLKTGGVNEQYF. This sequence joins TRBV5-1 and TRBJ2-7; TRBD1 agrees at 9 bases. Germline values: CDR1 SGHRS, CDR2 YFSETQ. J lost 5 bases, V lost 1 base, and 7 bases had no gene match. The CDR3 extends over 15 amino acids.